The next 23 T cell receptor beta chains were all read from a single sample in a study of T cell changes during pregnancy in multiple sclerosis. TCRdb's table, derived via immunoSEQ multiplex PCR, lists solely in-frame clones and lacks some. The data show around 92,000 clones, approximately 94% seen once. Specimen: peripheral blood, collected in the third trimester of pregnancy. The receptors were sampled from a female donor with multiple sclerosis, enrolled in a pregnancy study.

About this clone itself: One end of the junction is discordant with germline, which a read error may explain. This chain connects TRBV18 to TRBJ2-1, with 7 nucleotides matching TRBD1. Germline-derived CDR1 and CDR2 are KGHSH and LQKENI. This CDR3 region has 13 residues. The CDR3 DNA reads TGTGCCAGCTCATCCCTAGACAGGGAGCATGTTCTCTTC. The encoded protein is CASSSLDREHVLF.

The rearrangement joins TRBV19 to TRBJ1-5; D call uncertain. The germline CDR1 and CDR2 sequences are LNHDA and SQIVND (reference sequence). Trimming took off 4 bases at V and 4 bases at J, with 11 bases between the two ends. The CDR3 loop spans 14 amino acids. The CDR3 loop reads CASSTSGVNQPQHF. The CDR3 region has the DNA TGTGCCAGTAGTACGTCAGGTGTAAATCAGCCCCAGCATTTT.

This chain joins TRBV7-8 and TRBJ2-7; 7 nucleotides line up with TRBD1. There are 14 residues in the CDR3. Per the germline V gene, CDR1 is SGHVS and CDR2 is FQNEAQ. V shed 4 bases and J 1 base; nucleotides not matched to a gene: 4. CDR3 sequence: CASSYRDRSYEQYF. As DNA, the CDR3 is TGTGCCAGCAGCTACAGGGACAGATCCTACGAGCAGTACTTC.

This clone has only one observation. This sequence joins TRBV11-3 and TRBJ2-5; no clear D. The length of the CDR3 is 11 residues. Trimming pared 4 bases from V and 5 bases from J, leaving 5 bases between. Germline V lookup: CDR1 SGHNT, CDR2 YENEEA. The CDR3 DNA is TGTGCCAGCAGCTCTCGTGAGACCCAGTACTTC. It translates to CASSSRETQYF.

The gene calls are TRBV5-1 and TRBJ2-7, with 8 bases fitting TRBD1. Germline V lookup: CDR1 SGHRS, CDR2 YFSETQ. There are 14 residues in the CDR3. The V segment lost 4 bases and the J segment 6 bases; nucleotides outside the gene matches: 9. CDR3 in amino acids: CASSGGQAPVEQYF. CDR3 DNA sequence: TGCGCCAGCAGCGGGGGACAGGCGCCCGTCGAGCAGTACTTC.

The chain has TRBV10-3 and TRBJ2-2, with D uncertain. The ends were cut back, 6 bases at V and 5 bases at J, with 16 bases in the middle. Looked up from germline, CDR1 is ENHRY and CDR2 is SYGVKD. CDR3 length: 15 residues. The CDR3 sequence: CAIRGESSLTGELFF. Here the CDR3 DNA reads TGTGCCATCAGGGGCGAGTCTTCACTTACCGGGGAGCTGTTTTTT.

The J gene is TRBJ2-1, the V gene TRBV5-1, with 9 bases that match TRBD2. J was trimmed by 5 bases and V by 1 base; bases with no gene match: 4. The CDR3 totals 15 residues. CDR1 and CDR2 (germline): SGHRS, YFSETQ. In nucleotides, the CDR3 is TGCGCCAGCAGCTTGTTGACTAGCGGCCACAATGAGCAGTTCTTC. This gives the protein CASSLLTSGHNEQFF.

J is TRBJ2-5 and V is TRBV11-2; TRBD2 might be the D (5 bases). The CDR3 consists of 15 residues. Germline V gives CDR1 SGHAT, CDR2 FQNNGV. Trimming took off 3 bases at V and 2 bases at J, with 13 bases between the two ends. The CDR3 nucleotides are TGTGCCAGCAGCTTGGCTAGAGGGAGACAAGAGACCCAGTACTTC. This gives the protein CASSLARGRQETQYF.

The genes are TRBV7-6 and TRBJ2-1; D is possibly TRBD2 (5 bases). The CDR3 sequence is 15 residues long. V dropped 4 bases and J dropped 10 bases, with 20 bases sitting between them. Per the germline V gene, CDR1 is SGHVS and CDR2 is FNYEAQ. For the CDR3, the DNA is TGTGCCAGCAGCTCCGATGAGGCCACCTCGGGGGAGCAGTTCTTC. Residues: CASSSDEATSGEQFF.

The chain combines TRBV5-1 with TRBJ2-5; 7 nucleotides line up with TRBD1. CDR3 length equals 16 residues. Germline V gene sequence: CDR1 SGHRS, CDR2 YFSETQ. Trimming cost V 5 bases and J 5 bases; bases outside gene matches: 15. DNA for the CDR3: TGCGCCAGCAGTTCGAGCCTGGGACAGCTCGGGGAGACCCAGTACTTC. Translation: CASSSSLGQLGETQYF.

The gene calls are TRBV5-1 and TRBJ2-2; possibly TRBD2 for D (5 bases). Per the germline V gene, CDR1 is SGHRS and CDR2 is YFSETQ. V lost 4 bases and J lost 0, with 19 bases in between. The CDR3 runs to 18 residues. CDR3 in DNA: TGCGCCAGCAGCAGCTTGGGTACCGGCGGGCCGAACACCGGGGAGCTGTTTTTT. This translates into CASSSLGTGGPNTGELFF.

Only one count was recorded for this clone. The genes are TRBV14 and TRBJ1-1; D perhaps matches TRBD1 (5 bases). Trimming cost V 4 bases and J 7 bases, with 13 bases left between them. Per the germline V gene, CDR1 is SGHDN and CDR2 is FVKESK. This CDR3 has 13 residues. The CDR3 here is CASSLGPTFEAFF. The CDR3 coding sequence is TGTGCCAGCAGCCTGGGGCCTACTTTTGAAGCTTTCTTT.

The V call is TRBV18, the J call TRBJ1-5, with D possibly matching TRBD1 (6 bases). Trimming removed 5 bases from V and 0 bases from J, with 11 bases in between. The CDR3 is 15 amino acids. Germline values: CDR1 KGHSH, CDR2 LQKENI. The DNA of the CDR3 is TGTGCCAGCTCATCATTGGGGGCTAGCAATCAGCCCCAGCATTTT. It encodes CASSSLGASNQPQHF.

The chain uses TRBV5-1 and TRBJ2-3; 11 bases are a match to TRBD2. This CDR3 spans 17 amino acids. Germline trimming cut 0 bases from V and 2 bases from J; bases unmatched to any gene: 5. Germline V gene lookup returns CDR1 SGHRS and CDR2 YFSETQ. Here the CDR3 DNA reads TGCGCCAGCAGCTTGGGCGCTAGCGGGAGGAACACAGATACGCAGTATTTT. It is translated as CASSLGASGRNTDTQYF.

The chain combines TRBV7-9 with TRBJ1-1; TRBD1 aligns across 10 bases. Germline CDR1 is SEHNR and CDR2 is FQNEAQ (reference sequence). V was pared by 5 bases and J by 3 bases, with 9 bases of the junction left unmatched. CDR3 length: 16 amino acids. The CDR3 bases are TGTGCCAGCAGCCCCCGGGACAGGGGCTTGGACACTGAAGCTTTCTTT. This gives the protein CASSPRDRGLDTEAFF. Filled out from reference TRBV7-9 and TRBJ1-1, the complete variable domain reads DTGVSQNPRHKITKRGQNVTFRCDPISEHNRLYWYRQTLGQGPEFLTYFQNEAQLEKSRLLSDRFSAERPKGSFSTLEIQRTEQGDSAMYLCASSPRDRGLDTEAFFGQGTRLTVV.

The V gene is TRBV15, the J gene TRBJ2-7; maybe TRBD2 (5 bases). V shed 0 bases and J shed 0 bases, with 9 bases lying between them. Germline CDR1 is LNHNV and CDR2 is YYDKDF (reference sequence). CDR3 length: 15 residues. The CDR3, as DNA: TGTGCCACCAGCAGAGAAGGCGGAGGCTCCTACGAGCAGTACTTC. It is translated as CATSREGGGSYEQYF.

V gene TRBV4-1 combines with J gene TRBJ1-1; D is perhaps TRBD1 (5 bases). Germline V gene lookup returns CDR1 MGHRA and CDR2 YSYEKL. The ends were cut back, 1 base at V and 7 bases at J, with 13 bases in the middle. This CDR3 is 14 amino acids long. CDR3 region: CASSQGTYDSEAFF. In DNA form, the CDR3 reads TGCGCCAGCAGCCAAGGTACATATGACAGTGAAGCTTTCTTT.

As to this clone: The identical CDR3 is also encoded by other nucleotide sequences in the sample. In DNA form, the CDR3 reads TGTGCCATCAAGGGACTAGCGGGGAACACCGGGGAGCTGTTTTTT. It is translated as CAIKGLAGNTGELFF. The chain has TRBV10-3 and TRBJ2-2; 12 bases are shared with TRBD2. J was trimmed by 1 base and V by 7 bases; bases with no gene match: 1. Per the germline V gene, CDR1 is ENHRY and CDR2 is SYGVKD. The CDR3 runs to 15 residues.

This chain connects TRBV4-1 to TRBJ2-7; 7 nucleotides align to TRBD2. Germline lookup yields CDR1 MGHRA and CDR2 YSYEKL. This CDR3 is built from 13 residues. After removal of 4 bases from V and 2 bases from J, the junction contained 2 bases not matched to a gene. The CDR3 here is CASSPSGPYEQYF. For the CDR3, the DNA is TGCGCCAGCAGCCCTAGCGGTCCCTACGAGCAGTACTTC.

The CDR3 DNA follows: TGTGCCAGCGGGACAGGATTGGCTTTCTTT. Protein product: CASGTGLAFF. The rearrangement joins TRBV2 to TRBJ1-1; 8 bases align to TRBD1. Looked up from germline, CDR1 is SNHLY and CDR2 is FYNNEI. The junction had 4 bases not matched to a gene; V was cut back by 8 bases and J by 11 bases. The CDR3 runs to 10 residues.

The genes are TRBV19 and TRBJ1-1; the D gene is possibly TRBD1 (6 bases). Trimming shortened V by 4 bases and J by 7 bases, and 22 bases separated the two germline ends. CDR3 length equals 16 residues. Germline assignment: CDR1 LNHDA and CDR2 SQIVND (reference sequence). This chain's CDR3 is CASSTQGFPPYGEAFF. CDR3 nucleotide sequence: TGTGCCAGTAGTACCCAGGGGTTTCCACCCTACGGTGAAGCTTTCTTT.

A few counts support this clone. This chain joins TRBV5-1 and TRBJ2-1; 10 bases line up with TRBD1. This CDR3 is built from 14 residues. The J segment lost 7 bases and the V segment lost 4 bases, leaving 5 bases of the junction unmatched. CDR1 SGHRS and CDR2 YFSETQ come from the germline V gene. The CDR3 DNA reads TGCGCCAGCAGCCAACCGGGACAGGGGAATGAGCAGTTCTTC. It yields the protein CASSQPGQGNEQFF.

The V gene is TRBV5-6, the J gene TRBJ2-7, with 7 nucleotides matching TRBD2. J was trimmed by 2 bases and V by 4 bases; bases with no gene match: 9. Germline CDR1 is SGHDT and CDR2 is YYEEEE. This CDR3 comprises 15 residues. The chain's CDR3 is CASSQQLAPTYEQYF. In DNA, the CDR3 is TGTGCCAGCAGCCAACAACTAGCGCCAACCTACGAGCAGTACTTC.